The sequence of this T cell receptor (beta chain) was determined in a study of blood T cell repertoires in COVID-19. The overall study: Sites across the United States, Italy and Spain contributed samples from acute and convalescent COVID-19. Sample material is recorded as cDNA or gDNA derived from T cells, B-cell-depleted T cells, or PBMCs.

The CDR3 is 13 residues long. The V gene's germline CDR1 is SNHLY and CDR2 FYNNEI. With 4 bases removed from V and 2 bases from J, the gap between germline ends came to 6 bases. How the authors handled the data: The assay estimated nucleated cells by amplifying reference gene primers. Produced via immunoSEQ multiplex PCR; TCRdb's table is partial and in-frame only. V and J calls and clone size are copied from that table; D and trimming were computed from the DNA. The repertoire holds fewer than 20,000 clones, 70% to 90% seen once, with 2.7% in the top ten. This clone was seen more than once but under ten times.

This clonotype originated in a human donor in a cohort sampled during active COVID-19. The material sequenced was peripheral blood. The gene calls are TRBV2 and TRBJ1-5; TRBD1 might be the D (6 bases). CDR3 loop: CASSGQGNQPQHF. The CDR3 nucleotides read TGTGCCAGCAGTGGACAGGGCAATCAGCCCCAGCATTTT.